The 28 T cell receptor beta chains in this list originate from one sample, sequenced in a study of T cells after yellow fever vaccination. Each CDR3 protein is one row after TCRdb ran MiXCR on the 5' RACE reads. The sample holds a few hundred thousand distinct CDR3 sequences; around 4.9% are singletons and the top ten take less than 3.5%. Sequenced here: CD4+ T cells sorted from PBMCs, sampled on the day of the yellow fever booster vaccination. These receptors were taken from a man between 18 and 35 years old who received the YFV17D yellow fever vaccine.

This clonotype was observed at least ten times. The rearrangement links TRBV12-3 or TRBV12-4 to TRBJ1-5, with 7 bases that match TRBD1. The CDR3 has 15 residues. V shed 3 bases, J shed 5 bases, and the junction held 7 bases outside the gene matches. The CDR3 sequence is CASSFSRQGYQPQHF. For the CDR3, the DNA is TGTGCCAGCAGTTTTAGTCGACAGGGCTATCAGCCCCAGCATTTT.

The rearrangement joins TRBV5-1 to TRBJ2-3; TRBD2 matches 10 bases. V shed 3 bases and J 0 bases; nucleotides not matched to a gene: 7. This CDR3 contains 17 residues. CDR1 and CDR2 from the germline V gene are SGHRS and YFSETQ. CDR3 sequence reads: CASSWASGGPSTDTQYF. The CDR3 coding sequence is TGCGCCAGCAGCTGGGCTAGCGGGGGACCCAGCACAGATACGCAGTATTTT.

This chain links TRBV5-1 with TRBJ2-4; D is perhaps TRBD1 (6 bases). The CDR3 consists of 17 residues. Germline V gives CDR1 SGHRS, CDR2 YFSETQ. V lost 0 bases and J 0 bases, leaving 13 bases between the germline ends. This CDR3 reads CASSLADSQLAKNIQYF. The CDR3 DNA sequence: TGCGCCAGCAGCTTGGCGGACAGTCAATTAGCCAAAAACATTCAGTACTTC.

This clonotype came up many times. The CDR3 loop reads CASSLGARGSGADTQYF. Here the CDR3 DNA reads TGTGCCAGCAGTTTGGGTGCGAGAGGGTCCGGGGCAGATACGCAGTATTTT. This chain uses TRBV12-3 or TRBV12-4 with TRBJ2-3; possibly TRBD2 for D (5 bases). The CDR3 spans 17 residues. V shed 3 bases and J shed 4 bases, with 20 bases lying between them.

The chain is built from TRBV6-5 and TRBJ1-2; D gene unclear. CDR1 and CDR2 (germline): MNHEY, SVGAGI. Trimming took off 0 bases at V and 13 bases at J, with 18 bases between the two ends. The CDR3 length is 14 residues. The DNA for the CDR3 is TGTGCCAGCAGTTACTCGTTGAACAGCCCCGCATCCACCTTC. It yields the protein CASSYSLNSPASTF.

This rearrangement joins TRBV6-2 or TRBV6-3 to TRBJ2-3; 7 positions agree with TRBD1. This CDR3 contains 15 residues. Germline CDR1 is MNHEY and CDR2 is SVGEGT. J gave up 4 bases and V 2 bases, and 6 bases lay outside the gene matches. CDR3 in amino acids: CASSYVGTVADTQYF. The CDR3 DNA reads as TGTGCCAGCAGTTACGTCGGGACAGTGGCAGATACGCAGTATTTT.

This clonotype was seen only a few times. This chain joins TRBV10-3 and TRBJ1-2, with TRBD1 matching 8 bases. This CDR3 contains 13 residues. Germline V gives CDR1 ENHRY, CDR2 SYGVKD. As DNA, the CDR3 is TGTGCTTCAAACGACAGGGGACGGGATGGCTACACCTTC. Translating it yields CASNDRGRDGYTF.

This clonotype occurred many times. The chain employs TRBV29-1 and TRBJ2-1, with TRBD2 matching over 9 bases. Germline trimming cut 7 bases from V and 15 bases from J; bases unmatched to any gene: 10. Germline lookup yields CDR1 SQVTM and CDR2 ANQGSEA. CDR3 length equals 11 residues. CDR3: CSALRGGGTFF. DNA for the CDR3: TGCAGCGCCCTGCGGGGGGGCGGTACGTTCTTC.

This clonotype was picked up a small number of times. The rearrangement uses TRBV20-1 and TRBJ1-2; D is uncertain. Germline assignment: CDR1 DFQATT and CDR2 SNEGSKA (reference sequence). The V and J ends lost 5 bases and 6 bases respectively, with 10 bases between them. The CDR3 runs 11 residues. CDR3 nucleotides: TGCAGTGCTTCCCCTGCCCATGGCTACACCTTC. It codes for CSASPAHGYTF.

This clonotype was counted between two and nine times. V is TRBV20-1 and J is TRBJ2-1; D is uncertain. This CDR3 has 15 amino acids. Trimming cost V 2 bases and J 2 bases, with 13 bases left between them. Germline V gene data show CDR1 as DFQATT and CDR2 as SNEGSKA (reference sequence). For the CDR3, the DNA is TGCAGTGCTAGAACGGCCGGATTAGCCTACAATGAGCAGTTCTTC. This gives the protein CSARTAGLAYNEQFF.

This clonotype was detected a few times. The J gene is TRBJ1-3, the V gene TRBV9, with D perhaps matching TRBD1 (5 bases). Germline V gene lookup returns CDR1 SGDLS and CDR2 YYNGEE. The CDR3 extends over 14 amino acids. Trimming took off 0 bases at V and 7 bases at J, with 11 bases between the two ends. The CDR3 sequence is CASSVGQGGNTIYF. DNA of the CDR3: TGTGCCAGCAGCGTAGGGCAGGGCGGCAACACCATATATTTT. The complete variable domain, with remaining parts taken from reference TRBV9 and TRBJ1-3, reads DSGVTQTPKHLITATGQRVTLRCSPRSGDLSVYWYQQSLDQGLQFLIQYYNGEERAKGNILERFSAQQFPDLHSELNLSSLELGDSALYFCASSVGQGGNTIYFGEGSWLTVV.

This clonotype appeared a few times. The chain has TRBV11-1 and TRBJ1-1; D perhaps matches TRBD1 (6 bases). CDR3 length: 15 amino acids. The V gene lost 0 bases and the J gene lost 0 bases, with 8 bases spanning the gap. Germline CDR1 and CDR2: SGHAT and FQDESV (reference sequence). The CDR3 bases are TGTGCCAGCAGCTTAGCGGGGGCCGTGAACACTGAAGCTTTCTTT. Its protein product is CASSLAGAVNTEAFF.

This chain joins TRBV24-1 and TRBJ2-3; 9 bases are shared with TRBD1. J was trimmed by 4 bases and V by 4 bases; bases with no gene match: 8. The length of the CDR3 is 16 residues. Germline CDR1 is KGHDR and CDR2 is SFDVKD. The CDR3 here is CATSEPPGQGSDTQYF. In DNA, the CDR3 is TGTGCCACCAGTGAGCCCCCGGGACAGGGTTCAGATACGCAGTATTTT.

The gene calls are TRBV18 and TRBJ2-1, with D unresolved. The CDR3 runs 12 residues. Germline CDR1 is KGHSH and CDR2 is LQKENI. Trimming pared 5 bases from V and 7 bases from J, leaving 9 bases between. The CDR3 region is CASSYNWNEQFF. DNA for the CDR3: TGTGCCAGCTCATATAACTGGAATGAGCAGTTCTTC.

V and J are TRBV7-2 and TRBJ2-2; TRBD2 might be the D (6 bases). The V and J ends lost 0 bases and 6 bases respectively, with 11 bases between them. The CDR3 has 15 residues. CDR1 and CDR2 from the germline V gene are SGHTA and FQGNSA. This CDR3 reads CASSLALASSGELFF. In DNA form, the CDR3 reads TGTGCCAGCAGCTTAGCACTAGCAAGCTCCGGGGAGCTGTTTTTT.

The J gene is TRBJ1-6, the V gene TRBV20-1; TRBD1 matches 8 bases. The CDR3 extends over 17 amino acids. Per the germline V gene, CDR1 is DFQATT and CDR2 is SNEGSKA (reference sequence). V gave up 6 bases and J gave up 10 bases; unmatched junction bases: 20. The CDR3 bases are TGCAGTGCCAAGGACAGGGTGGCGGGATCTGGTGGCTCACCCCTCCACTTT. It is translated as CSAKDRVAGSGGSPLHF.

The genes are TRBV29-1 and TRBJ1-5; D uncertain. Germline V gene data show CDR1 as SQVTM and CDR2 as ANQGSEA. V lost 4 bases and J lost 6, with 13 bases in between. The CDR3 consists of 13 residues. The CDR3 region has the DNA TGCAGCGTTGGGGAAACCTCTACTCAGCCCCAGCATTTT. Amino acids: CSVGETSTQPQHF.

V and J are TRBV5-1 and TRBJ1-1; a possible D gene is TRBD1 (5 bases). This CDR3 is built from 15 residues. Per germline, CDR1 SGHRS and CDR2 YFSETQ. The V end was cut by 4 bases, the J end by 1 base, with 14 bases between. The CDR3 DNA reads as TGCGCCAGCAGCGTCTTCAGGGTGGGGAACACTGAAGCTTTCTTT. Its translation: CASSVFRVGNTEAFF.

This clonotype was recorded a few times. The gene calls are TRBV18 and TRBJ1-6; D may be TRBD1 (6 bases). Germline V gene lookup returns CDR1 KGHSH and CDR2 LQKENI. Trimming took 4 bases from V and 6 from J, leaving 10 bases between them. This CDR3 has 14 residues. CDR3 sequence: CASSLLQGNSPLHF. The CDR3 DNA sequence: TGTGCCAGCTCACTCCTACAGGGTAATTCACCCCTCCACTTT.

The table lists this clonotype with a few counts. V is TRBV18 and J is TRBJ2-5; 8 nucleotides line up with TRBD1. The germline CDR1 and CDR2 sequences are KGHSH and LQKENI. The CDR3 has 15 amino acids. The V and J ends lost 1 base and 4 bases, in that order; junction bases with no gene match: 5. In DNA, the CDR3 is TGTGCCAGCTCACCACGGACAGGGCAGGGAGAGACCCAGTACTTC. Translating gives CASSPRTGQGETQYF.

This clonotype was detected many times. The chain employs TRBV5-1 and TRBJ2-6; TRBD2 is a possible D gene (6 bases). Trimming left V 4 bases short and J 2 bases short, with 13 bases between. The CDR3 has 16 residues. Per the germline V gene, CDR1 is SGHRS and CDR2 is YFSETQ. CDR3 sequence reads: CASSTTSGAGANVLTF. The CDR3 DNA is TGCGCCAGCAGCACCACCTCGGGGGCTGGGGCCAACGTCCTGACTTTC. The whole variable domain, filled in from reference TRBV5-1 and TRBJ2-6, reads KAGVTQTPRYLIKTRGQQVTLSCSPISGHRSVSWYQQTPGQGLQFLFEYFSETQRNKGNFPGRFSGRQFSNSRSEMNVSTLELGDSALYLCASSTTSGAGANVLTFGAGSRLTVL.

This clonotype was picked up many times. The CDR3 DNA sequence: TGCGCCAGCAGCACAACGGGGTTAGGCCACTATGGCTACACCTTC. Translated: CASSTTGLGHYGYTF. The chain links TRBV5-1 to TRBJ1-2; D is unresolved. Trimming removed 4 bases at V and 3 bases at J, with 16 bases between. CDR1 and CDR2 (germline): SGHRS, YFSETQ. The CDR3 extends over 15 amino acids.

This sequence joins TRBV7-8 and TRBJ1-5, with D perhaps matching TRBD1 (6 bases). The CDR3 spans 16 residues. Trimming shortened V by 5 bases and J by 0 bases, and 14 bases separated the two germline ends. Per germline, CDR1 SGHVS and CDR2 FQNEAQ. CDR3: CASSQYRARSNQPQHF. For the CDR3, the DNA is TGTGCCAGCAGCCAATACAGGGCACGTAGCAATCAGCCCCAGCATTTT.

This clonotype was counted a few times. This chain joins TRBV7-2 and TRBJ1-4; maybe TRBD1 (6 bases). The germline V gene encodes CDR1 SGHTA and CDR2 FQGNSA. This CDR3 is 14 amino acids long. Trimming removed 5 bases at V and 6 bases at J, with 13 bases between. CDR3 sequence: CASSRGTSDEKLFF. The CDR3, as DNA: TGTGCCAGCAGCCGAGGGACAAGCGATGAAAAACTGTTTTTT.

CDR3 coding DNA: TGCAGTGCCACCACCACAAGTTTCGGTGGCTACACCTTC. This translates into CSATTTSFGGYTF. The chain employs TRBV20-1 and TRBJ1-2; D is unclear. V was shortened by 6 bases and J by 7 bases, with 18 bases between the two germline ends. Germline V gene sequence: CDR1 DFQATT, CDR2 SNEGSKA (reference sequence). The CDR3 is 13 amino acids.

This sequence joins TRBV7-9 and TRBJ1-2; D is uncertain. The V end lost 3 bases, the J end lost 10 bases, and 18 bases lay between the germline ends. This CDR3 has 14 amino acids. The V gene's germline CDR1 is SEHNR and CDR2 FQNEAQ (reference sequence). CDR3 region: CASSLAQSKNYYTF. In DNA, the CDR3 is TGTGCCAGCAGCTTGGCTCAATCTAAGAATTACTACACCTTC.

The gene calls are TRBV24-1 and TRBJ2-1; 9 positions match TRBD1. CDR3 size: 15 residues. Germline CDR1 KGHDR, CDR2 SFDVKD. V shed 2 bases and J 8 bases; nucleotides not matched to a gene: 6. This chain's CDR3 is CATSDSGQGWDEQFF. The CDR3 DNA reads TGTGCCACCAGTGATTCCGGACAGGGGTGGGATGAGCAGTTCTTC.

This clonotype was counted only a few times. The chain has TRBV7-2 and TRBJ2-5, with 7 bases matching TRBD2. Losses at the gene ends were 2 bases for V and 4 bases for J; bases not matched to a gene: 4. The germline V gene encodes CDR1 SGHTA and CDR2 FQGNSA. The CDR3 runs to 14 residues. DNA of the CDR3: TGTGCCAGCAGCTTAATTGGGAGGGGAGAGACCCAGTACTTC. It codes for CASSLIGRGETQYF.